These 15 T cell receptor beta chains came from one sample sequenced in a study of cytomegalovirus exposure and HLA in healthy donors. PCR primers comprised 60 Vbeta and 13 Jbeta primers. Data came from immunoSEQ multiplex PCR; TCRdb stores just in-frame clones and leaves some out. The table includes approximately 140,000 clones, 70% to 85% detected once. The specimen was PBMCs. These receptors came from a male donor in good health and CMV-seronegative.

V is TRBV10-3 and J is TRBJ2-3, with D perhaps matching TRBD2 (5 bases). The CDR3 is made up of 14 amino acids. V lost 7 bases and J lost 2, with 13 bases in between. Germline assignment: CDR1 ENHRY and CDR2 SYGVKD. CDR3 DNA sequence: TGTGCCATCAATGGGGAGCAGAACACAGATACGCAGTATTTT. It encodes CAINGEQNTDTQYF.

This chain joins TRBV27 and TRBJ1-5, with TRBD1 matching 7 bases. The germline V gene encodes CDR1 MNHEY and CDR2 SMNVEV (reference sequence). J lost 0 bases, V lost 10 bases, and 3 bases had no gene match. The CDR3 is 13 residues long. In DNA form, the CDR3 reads TGTGCCACCCGGGACAGTAGCAATCAGCCCCAGCATTTT. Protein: CATRDSSNQPQHF.

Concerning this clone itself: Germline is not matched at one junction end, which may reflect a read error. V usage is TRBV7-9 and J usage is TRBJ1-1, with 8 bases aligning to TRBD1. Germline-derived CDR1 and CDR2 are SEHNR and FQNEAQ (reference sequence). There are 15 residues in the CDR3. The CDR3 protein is CSSSQGTGRNTEAFF. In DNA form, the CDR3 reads TGTTCCAGCAGCCAGGGGACAGGCCGGAACACTGAAGCTTTCTTT.

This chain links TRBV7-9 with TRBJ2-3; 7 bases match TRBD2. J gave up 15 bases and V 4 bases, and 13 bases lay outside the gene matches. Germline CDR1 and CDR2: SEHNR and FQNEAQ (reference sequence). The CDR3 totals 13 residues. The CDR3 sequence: CASSSLLAYYSYF. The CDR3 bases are TGTGCCAGCAGCTCGTTACTAGCGTACTATTCATATTTT.

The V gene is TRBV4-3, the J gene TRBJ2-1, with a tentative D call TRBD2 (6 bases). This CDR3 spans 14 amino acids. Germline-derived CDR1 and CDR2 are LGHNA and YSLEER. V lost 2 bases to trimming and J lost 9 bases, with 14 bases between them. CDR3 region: CASSQPRGGAEQFF. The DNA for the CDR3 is TGCGCCAGCAGCCAACCGCGCGGCGGGGCTGAGCAGTTCTTC.

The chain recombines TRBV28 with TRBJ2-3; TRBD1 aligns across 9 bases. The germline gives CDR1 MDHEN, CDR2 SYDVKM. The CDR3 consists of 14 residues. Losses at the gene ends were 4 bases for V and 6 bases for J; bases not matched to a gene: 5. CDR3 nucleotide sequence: TGTGCCAGCAGTTCCGGGACAGGGTTGGATACGCAGTATTTT. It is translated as CASSSGTGLDTQYF. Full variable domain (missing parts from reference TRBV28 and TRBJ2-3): DVKVTQSSRYLVKRTGEKVFLECVQDMDHENMFWYRQDPGLGLRLIYFSYDVKMKEKGDIPEGYSVSREKKERFSLILESASTNQTSMYLCASSSGTGLDTQYFGPGTRLTVL.

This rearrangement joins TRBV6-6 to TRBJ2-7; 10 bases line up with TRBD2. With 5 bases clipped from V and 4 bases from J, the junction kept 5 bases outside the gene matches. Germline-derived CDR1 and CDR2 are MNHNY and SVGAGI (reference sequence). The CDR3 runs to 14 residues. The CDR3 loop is CASSPGLADYEQYF. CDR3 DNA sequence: TGTGCCAGCAGTCCCGGACTAGCGGATTACGAGCAGTACTTC.

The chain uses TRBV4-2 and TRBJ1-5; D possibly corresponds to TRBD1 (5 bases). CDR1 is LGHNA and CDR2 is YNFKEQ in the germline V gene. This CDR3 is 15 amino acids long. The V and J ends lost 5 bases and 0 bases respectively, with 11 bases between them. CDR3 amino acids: CASSNAGYSNQPQHF. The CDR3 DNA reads TGTGCCAGCAGCAATGCAGGGTATAGCAATCAGCCCCAGCATTTT.

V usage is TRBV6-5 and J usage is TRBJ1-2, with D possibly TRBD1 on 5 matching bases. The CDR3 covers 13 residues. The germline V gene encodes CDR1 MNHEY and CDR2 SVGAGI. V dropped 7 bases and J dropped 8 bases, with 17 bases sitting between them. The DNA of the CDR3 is TGTGCCAGCAAGACTGGAGGGGAATTGGGCTACACCTTC. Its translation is CASKTGGELGYTF.

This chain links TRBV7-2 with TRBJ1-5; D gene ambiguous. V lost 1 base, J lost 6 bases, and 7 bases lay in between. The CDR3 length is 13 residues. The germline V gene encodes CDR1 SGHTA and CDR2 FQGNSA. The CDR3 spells CASSLGARQPQHF. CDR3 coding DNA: TGTGCCAGCAGCTTAGGAGCACGTCAGCCCCAGCATTTT. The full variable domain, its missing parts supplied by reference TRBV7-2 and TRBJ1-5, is GAGVSQSPSNKVTEKGKDVELRCDPISGHTALYWYRQSLGQGLEFLIYFQGNSAPDKSGLPSDRFSAERTGGSVSTLTIQRTQQEDSAVYLCASSLGARQPQHFGDGTRLSIL.

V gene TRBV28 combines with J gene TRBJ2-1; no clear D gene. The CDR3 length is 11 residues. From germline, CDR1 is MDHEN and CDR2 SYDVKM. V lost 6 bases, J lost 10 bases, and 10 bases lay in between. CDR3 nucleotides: TGTGCCAGCAGCGTCCGGGTAGAGCAGTTCTTC. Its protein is CASSVRVEQFF.

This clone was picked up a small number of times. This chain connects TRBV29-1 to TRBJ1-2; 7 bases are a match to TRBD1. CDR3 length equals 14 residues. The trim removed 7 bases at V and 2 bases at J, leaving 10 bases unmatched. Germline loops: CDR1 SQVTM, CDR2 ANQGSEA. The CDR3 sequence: CSAFETGRNYGYTF. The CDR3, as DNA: TGCAGCGCTTTTGAGACAGGGAGGAACTATGGCTACACCTTC. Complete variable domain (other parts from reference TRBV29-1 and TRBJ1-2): SAVISQKPSRDICQRGTSLTIQCQVDSQVTMMFWYRQQPGQSLTLIATANQGSEATYESGFVIDKFPISRPNLTFSTLTVSNMSPEDSSIYLCSAFETGRNYGYTFGSGTRLTVV.

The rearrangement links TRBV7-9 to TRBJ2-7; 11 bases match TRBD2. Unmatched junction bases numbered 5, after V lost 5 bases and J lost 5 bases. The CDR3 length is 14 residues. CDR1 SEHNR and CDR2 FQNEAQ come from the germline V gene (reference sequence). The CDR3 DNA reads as TGTGCCAGCAGCATGACTAGCGGGAACAACGAGCAGTACTTC. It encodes CASSMTSGNNEQYF.

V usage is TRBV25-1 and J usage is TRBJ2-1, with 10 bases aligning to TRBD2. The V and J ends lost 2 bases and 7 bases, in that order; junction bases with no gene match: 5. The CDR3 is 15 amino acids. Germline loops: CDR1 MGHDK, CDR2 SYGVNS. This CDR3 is CASSEQGLAYNEQFF. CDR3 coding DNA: TGTGCCAGCAGTGAACAGGGACTAGCGTATAATGAGCAGTTCTTC.

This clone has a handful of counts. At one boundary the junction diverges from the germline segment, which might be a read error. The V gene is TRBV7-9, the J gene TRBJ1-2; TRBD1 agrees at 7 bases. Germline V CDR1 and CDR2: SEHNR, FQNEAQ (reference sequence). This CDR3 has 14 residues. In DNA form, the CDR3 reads TGTGCCAGCAGCTTGGGACAGCCCCAGTGGTTGGGAGGCTTC. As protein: CASSLGQPQWLGGF.